This is a list of T cell receptor beta chains from one sample in a study of blood T cell repertoires in COVID-19. Some clones are missing from TCRdb's copy, which holds only in-frame ones; the method was immunoSEQ multiplex PCR. The data contain 110,000 or so clones, about 83% of them seen just once; the ten biggest clones take up 4% to 4.5%. Sample: peripheral blood. Receptors were obtained from a woman aged 70 to 79 with acute or convalescent COVID-19. Each CDR3 is given with its conserved first and last residue. Each record gives: V gene, D gene, clone size, J gene, CDR3 protein, CDR3 DNA. D genes are given only for firm matches. Size values are once, few and many counts, or a class for expanded clones, and some rows have none.

v_call: TRBV10-3
d_call: -
clone_size: -
j_call: TRBJ1-1
cdr3_aa: CAISERGTEAFF
cdr3_nt: TGTGCCATCAGTGAAAGGGGCACTGAAGCTTTCTTT

v_call: TRBV2
d_call: TRBD1
clone_size: -
j_call: TRBJ2-2
cdr3_aa: CASSPQGYTGELFF
cdr3_nt: TGTGCCAGCAGTCCACAGGGGTACACCGGGGAGCTGTTTTTT

v_call: TRBV18
d_call: TRBD2
clone_size: -
j_call: TRBJ2-1
cdr3_aa: CASSLLSPGTSGYNEQFF
cdr3_nt: TGTGCCAGCTCACTCCTCTCCCCGGGGACTAGCGGCTACAATGAGCAGTTCTTC

v_call: TRBV15
d_call: TRBD2
clone_size: -
j_call: TRBJ2-3
cdr3_aa: CATSSVSGASTDTQYF
cdr3_nt: TGTGCCACCAGCAGCGTTAGCGGGGCGAGCACAGATACGCAGTATTTT

v_call: TRBV9
d_call: TRBD1
clone_size: -
j_call: TRBJ2-1
cdr3_aa: CASSVGGDSTLRGEQFF
cdr3_nt: TGTGCCAGCAGCGTAGGAGGGGACAGTACATTACGGGGTGAGCAGTTCTTC

v_call: TRBV4-1
d_call: -
clone_size: -
j_call: TRBJ1-1
cdr3_aa: CASSIGGPLTFF
cdr3_nt: TGCGCCAGCAGTATTGGGGGCCCCCTAACTTTCTTT

v_call: TRBV7-3
d_call: TRBD2
clone_size: -
j_call: TRBJ2-1
cdr3_aa: CASSPVRGLAGNEQFF
cdr3_nt: TGTGCCAGCAGCCCCGTTAGGGGACTAGCGGGCAATGAGCAGTTCTTC

v_call: TRBV7-7
d_call: -
clone_size: -
j_call: TRBJ2-5
cdr3_aa: CASSLEGLGGETQYF
cdr3_nt: TGTGCTAGCAGCTTAGAAGGGTTGGGAGGAGAGACCCAGTACTTC

v_call: TRBV3-1/TRBV3-2
d_call: TRBD1
clone_size: few
j_call: TRBJ1-1
cdr3_aa: CASSITGGDVAFF
cdr3_nt: TGTGCCAGCAGTATCACAGGGGGGGATGTAGCTTTCTTT

v_call: TRBV6-5
d_call: -
clone_size: -
j_call: TRBJ1-1
cdr3_aa: CASSSGNTEAFF
cdr3_nt: TGTGCCAGCAGTTCAGGGAACACTGAAGCTTTCTTT

v_call: TRBV5-5
d_call: -
clone_size: -
j_call: TRBJ2-5
cdr3_aa: CASSLGQAKETQYF
cdr3_nt: TGTGCCAGCAGCTTGGGACAGGCCAAAGAGACCCAGTACTTC

v_call: TRBV4-2
d_call: -
clone_size: few
j_call: TRBJ1-5
cdr3_aa: CASSQESGGSNQPQHF
cdr3_nt: TGTGCCAGCAGCCAAGAAAGCGGGGGCAGCAATCAGCCCCAGCATTTT

v_call: TRBV9
d_call: -
clone_size: -
j_call: TRBJ2-3
cdr3_aa: CASSVDVSGSVADTQYF
cdr3_nt: TGTGCCAGCAGCGTAGACGTTTCGGGTTCCGTGGCAGATACGCAGTATTTT

v_call: TRBV6-5
d_call: TRBD1
clone_size: few
j_call: TRBJ1-1
cdr3_aa: CASTRQGLTEAFF
cdr3_nt: TGTGCATCTACCCGACAGGGGCTCACTGAAGCTTTCTTT

v_call: TRBV6-2/TRBV6-3
d_call: TRBD2
clone_size: few
j_call: TRBJ2-7
cdr3_aa: CASSQSGMGTYEQYF
cdr3_nt: TGTGCCAGCAGTCAGAGCGGGATGGGGACCTACGAGCAGTACTTC

v_call: TRBV9
d_call: TRBD2
clone_size: -
j_call: TRBJ2-1
cdr3_aa: CASSVGTSGGAGDEQFF
cdr3_nt: TGTGCCAGCAGCGTCGGGACTAGCGGGGGGGCTGGTGATGAGCAGTTCTTC

v_call: TRBV5-5
d_call: -
clone_size: -
j_call: TRBJ1-1
cdr3_aa: CASSFGRILAEAFF
cdr3_nt: TGTGCCAGCAGCTTTGGACGGATACTAGCTGAAGCTTTCTTT

v_call: TRBV5-8
d_call: -
clone_size: -
j_call: TRBJ1-1
cdr3_aa: CASISWGGTEAFF
cdr3_nt: TGTGCCAGCATCTCCTGGGGGGGCACTGAAGCTTTCTTT

v_call: TRBV7-2
d_call: TRBD2
clone_size: -
j_call: TRBJ2-1
cdr3_aa: CASSYGGLARSYNEQFF
cdr3_nt: TGTGCCAGCAGCTACGGGGGACTAGCGCGCTCCTACAATGAGCAGTTCTTC

v_call: TRBV29-1
d_call: -
clone_size: -
j_call: TRBJ1-1
cdr3_aa: CSGRGMRTEAFF
cdr3_nt: TGCAGCGGCCGGGGGATGAGAACTGAAGCTTTCTTT

v_call: TRBV3-1/TRBV3-2
d_call: TRBD1
clone_size: -
j_call: TRBJ1-1
cdr3_aa: CASSPGGGTEAFF
cdr3_nt: TGTGCCAGCAGCCCAGGGGGTGGCACTGAAGCTTTCTTT

v_call: TRBV7-9
d_call: -
clone_size: once
j_call: TRBJ1-1
cdr3_aa: CASSLGQLEAFF
cdr3_nt: TGTGCCAGCAGCTTAGGACAGCTAGAAGCTTTCTTT

v_call: TRBV28
d_call: -
clone_size: -
j_call: TRBJ2-7
cdr3_aa: CASSLALSSYEQYF
cdr3_nt: TGTGCCAGCAGTTTAGCCCTGAGCTCCTACGAGCAGTACTTC

v_call: TRBV7-3
d_call: -
clone_size: -
j_call: TRBJ1-1
cdr3_aa: CASSLGGEGTEAFF
cdr3_nt: TGTGCCAGCAGCTTAGGGGGCGAGGGCACTGAAGCTTTCTTT

v_call: TRBV4-2
d_call: TRBD1
clone_size: few
j_call: TRBJ2-7
cdr3_aa: CASSQDRGTENHEQYF
cdr3_nt: TGTGCCAGCAGCCAAGACCGTGGGACAGAAAACCACGAGCAGTACTTC

v_call: TRBV18
d_call: -
clone_size: -
j_call: TRBJ1-3
cdr3_aa: CASSPSAGSGNTIYF
cdr3_nt: TGTGCCAGCTCACCGTCTGCAGGGTCTGGAAACACCATATATTTT

v_call: TRBV6-5
d_call: -
clone_size: -
j_call: TRBJ1-2
cdr3_aa: CAIASGFYTF
cdr3_nt: TGTGCCATCGCCTCAGGGTTCTACACCTTC

v_call: TRBV19
d_call: TRBD1
clone_size: -
j_call: TRBJ1-4
cdr3_aa: CASCPRQGGEKLFF
cdr3_nt: TGTGCCTCCTGCCCGAGACAGGGTGGGGAAAAACTGTTTTTT